These 30 T cell receptor beta chains were all obtained from the same sample, sequenced in a study of CXCR3-negative and CXCR3-positive naive CD8 T cells. Preparation of TRB cDNA libraries relied on 5' RACE carrying UMI labels. TCRdb reanalyzed the 5' RACE reads and collapses them to one entry per CDR3 protein, without DNA. Recorded for this sample: roughly 100,000 distinct CDR3 sequences. Sequenced: naive CXCR3- CD8+ T cells from blood. Subset: CD45RO-CCR7+CD27+CD95- naive CD8+ T cells lacking CXCR3 (TNR3-). The receptors were sampled from a human donor in good health. Some clones in this sample may be carry-over from other donors' samples.

The V call is TRBV29-1, the J call TRBJ2-1; TCRdb returns TRBD2, unconfirmable since there is no DNA. This CDR3 is 13 amino acids long. CDR1 and CDR2 (germline): SQVTM, ANQGSEA. The CDR3 spells CSAGTSGGNEQFF.

The chain couples TRBV4-2 to TRBJ2-2; TCRdb selects TRBD2, and the lack of DNA leaves this call unchecked. In germline, CDR1 is LGHNA, CDR2 YNFKEQ. The CDR3 has 16 amino acids. This chain's CDR3 is CASSRSLAGSTGELFF.

The rearrangement joins TRBV4-1 to TRBJ2-1; checking the TCRdb D call of TRBD1 is not possible without DNA. This CDR3 has 12 residues. In germline, CDR1 is MGHRA, CDR2 YSYEKL. CDR3 region: CASAPGGGEQFF.

The chain combines TRBV20-1 with TRBJ2-5; lacking DNA, the TRBD2 call made by TCRdb goes unchecked. Germline CDR1 is DFQATT and CDR2 is SNEGSKA (reference sequence). There are 14 residues in the CDR3. The CDR3 reads CSADGGGAYETQYF.

The chain links TRBV6-2 or TRBV6-3 to TRBJ2-3; TCRdb outputs TRBD2, but without DNA this stays unchecked. The CDR3 contains 16 residues. Germline V CDR1 and CDR2: MNHEY, SVGEGT. The CDR3: CASSRHGAGLEDTQYF.

The V call is TRBV28, the J call TRBJ2-7; with no DNA, the TCRdb D assignment of TRBD2 cannot be verified. Germline CDR1 is MDHEN and CDR2 is SYDVKM. The CDR3 totals 15 residues. This chain's CDR3 is CASSLSSSGNYEQYF.

The rearrangement uses TRBV29-1 and TRBJ2-2; TCRdb proposes TRBD1, but this gene call is untestable without DNA. The CDR3 runs 13 residues. Germline V gene lookup returns CDR1 SQVTM and CDR2 ANQGSEA. This CDR3 is CSVATGHTGELFF.

The genes are TRBV11-3 and TRBJ2-5; there is no DNA to check the TCRdb D call of TRBD2. The CDR3 is made up of 16 amino acids. CDR1 and CDR2 from the germline V gene are SGHNT and YENEEA. CDR3: CASRPRLAGVQETQYF.

The rearrangement uses TRBV10-3 and TRBJ2-7. Germline CDR1 and CDR2: ENHRY and SYGVKD. The CDR3 is 14 residues long. The CDR3 sequence is CAISTEREPYEQYF.

The chain is built from TRBV29-1 and TRBJ2-3; TCRdb proposes TRBD2, but this gene call is untestable without DNA. Germline V lookup: CDR1 SQVTM, CDR2 ANQGSEA. The CDR3 is 15 amino acids. The CDR3 sequence: CSVEDWSGETDTQYF.

The V and J genes are TRBV5-6 and TRBJ2-1. The CDR3 loop spans 13 amino acids. Germline lookup yields CDR1 SGHDT and CDR2 YYEEEE. The CDR3 loop reads CASSWDRVNEQFF.

The chain joins TRBV23-1 to TRBJ2-3. TRBV23-1 is sorted into the ORF group, with uncertain function. The CDR3 has 13 amino acids. The chain's CDR3 is CASSRVSTDTQYF.

The V call is TRBV19, the J call TRBJ2-4; TCRdb designates TRBD1, a call that cannot be tested without DNA. CDR3 length equals 15 residues. Germline lookup yields CDR1 LNHDA and CDR2 SQIVND (reference sequence). This CDR3 reads CASSIFSLGGNIQYF.

The CDR3 protein is CASSDDPSTGSPMDGYTF. This chain joins TRBV6-4 and TRBJ1-2; TCRdb designates TRBD1, a call that cannot be tested without DNA. The CDR3 contains 18 residues. Germline V lookup: CDR1 MRHNA, CDR2 SNTAGT.

The V call is TRBV29-1, the J call TRBJ2-1; TCRdb's D call, TRBD1, is unchecked because there is no DNA. Germline loops: CDR1 SQVTM, CDR2 ANQGSEA. This CDR3 has 12 residues. The CDR3 is CSVTGQGHEQFF.

The rearrangement joins TRBV7-9 to TRBJ2-3; TCRdb reports TRBD1, a call that lacks DNA to check it against. CDR1 and CDR2 from the germline V gene are SEHNR and FQNEAQ (reference sequence). The CDR3 has 16 residues. The CDR3 here is CASSLGPGQGPDTQYF.

The chain carries TRBV7-9 and TRBJ2-1; as DNA is missing, the TRBD2 call by TCRdb cannot be tested. CDR1 SEHNR and CDR2 FQNEAQ come from the germline V gene (reference sequence). This CDR3 has 16 residues. Here the CDR3 reads CAISDPPSLPTYEQFF.

The chain combines TRBV7-3 with TRBJ2-3; TCRdb's D call, TRBD1, is unchecked because there is no DNA. This CDR3 is built from 15 residues. Germline assignment: CDR1 SGHTA and CDR2 FQGTGA. This CDR3 is CASSLSGGVTDTQYF.

This chain joins TRBV7-3 and TRBJ2-1; TCRdb's assignment of TRBD1 cannot be checked, as there is no DNA. The CDR3 is made up of 13 amino acids. Germline assignment: CDR1 SGHTA and CDR2 FQGTGA. The CDR3 spells CASSRGGGTNQFF.

The rearrangement joins TRBV7-2 to TRBJ2-7. The CDR3 is 14 residues long. Germline lookup yields CDR1 SGHTA and CDR2 FQGNSA. The CDR3 region is CASSSYSPTYEQYF.

This chain links TRBV7-3 with TRBJ2-1; checking the TCRdb D call of TRBD2 is not possible without DNA. The CDR3 contains 17 residues. Germline V lookup: CDR1 SGHTA, CDR2 FQGTGA. The CDR3 reads CASSLTPRGRVYNEQFF.

This rearrangement joins TRBV27 to TRBJ2-1; the TRBD2 assignment by TCRdb is unverifiable without DNA. Per germline, CDR1 MNHEY and CDR2 SMNVEV (reference sequence). The CDR3 has 16 residues. CDR3 sequence reads: CASRSGGFSSYNEQFF.

The gene calls are TRBV30 and TRBJ2-2; there is no DNA to check the TCRdb D call of TRBD2. The CDR3 totals 15 residues. Germline V gives CDR1 GTSNPN, CDR2 SVGIG (reference sequence). CDR3 amino acids: CAWSLAGGVTGELFF.

V usage is TRBV13 and J usage is TRBJ2-7; TCRdb selects TRBD1, and the lack of DNA leaves this call unchecked. The length of the CDR3 is 17 residues. Germline lookup yields CDR1 PRHDT and CDR2 FYEKMQ (reference sequence). The CDR3 is CASSHSSGGDRGYEQYF. Drawing the rest from reference TRBV13 and TRBJ2-7, the complete variable domain is AAGVIQSPRHLIKEKRETATLKCYPIPRHDTVYWYQQGPGQDPQFLISFYEKMQSDKGSIPDRFSAQQFSDYHSELNMSSLELGDSALYFCASSHSSGGDRGYEQYFGPGTRLTVT.

V usage is TRBV6-5 and J usage is TRBJ1-6. There are 14 residues in the CDR3. In germline, CDR1 is MNHEY, CDR2 SVGAGI. The CDR3 region is CASSQDFYNSPLHF.

The rearrangement links TRBV7-3 to TRBJ1-1. The CDR3 covers 13 residues. Germline loops: CDR1 SGHTA, CDR2 FQGTGA. The CDR3 sequence: CASSFFGNTEAFF.

The CDR3 protein is CASSPPGTSGQEQFF. The gene calls are TRBV7-9 and TRBJ2-1; TCRdb proposes TRBD2, but this gene call is untestable without DNA. The V gene's germline CDR1 is SEHNR and CDR2 FQNEAQ (reference sequence). CDR3 size: 15 residues.

This rearrangement joins TRBV28 to TRBJ2-7; the D call from TCRdb, TRBD1, cannot be confirmed without DNA. CDR1 and CDR2 (germline): MDHEN, SYDVKM. The CDR3 has 14 amino acids. The CDR3 here is CASSPRTELGEQYF.

V and J are TRBV20-1 and TRBJ2-4; TCRdb's D call, TRBD2, is unchecked because there is no DNA. Germline CDR1 reads DFQATT; CDR2 reads SNEGSKA (reference sequence). This CDR3 region has 15 residues. CDR3 amino acids: CSAWAGPLAKNIQYF.

This chain joins TRBV27 and TRBJ1-5; without DNA, the TCRdb call of TRBD1 cannot be checked. The CDR3 covers 15 residues. CDR1 is MNHEY and CDR2 is SMNVEV in the germline V gene (reference sequence). CDR3 sequence reads: CASSLRGGINQPQHF.